These 27 T cell receptor beta chains share one sample of origin, sequenced in a study of T cells after yellow fever vaccination. TCRdb passed the 5' RACE reads through MiXCR, listing each CDR3 protein once. The table shows roughly 400,000 distinct CDR3 sequences, with under 20% occurring only once. This specimen was PBMCs, taken before the yellow fever booster vaccination. These receptors were collected from a man aged 18 to 30 who received the YFV17D yellow fever vaccine.

This sequence joins TRBV5-1 and TRBJ1-3; possible D gene TRBD1, 5 bases. With 6 bases removed from V and 0 bases from J, the gap between germline ends came to 7 bases. The CDR3 runs 13 residues. Germline values: CDR1 SGHRS, CDR2 YFSETQ. DNA of the CDR3: TGCGCCAGCATGGACACCTCTGGAAACACCATATATTTT. The encoded protein is CASMDTSGNTIYF.

This clonotype was observed once. This sequence joins TRBV6-5 and TRBJ1-2; TRBD1 might be the D (6 bases). The germline CDR1 and CDR2 sequences are MNHEY and SVGAGI. Trimming shortened V by 2 bases and J by 1 base, and 17 bases separated the two germline ends. The CDR3 covers 17 residues. The CDR3 sequence is CASSYGGRQTINYGYTF. CDR3 in DNA: TGTGCCAGCAGTTACGGGGGCCGACAGACGATTAACTATGGCTACACCTTC.

This chain joins TRBV29-1 and TRBJ2-7; the D call may be TRBD1 or TRBD2 (5 bases each). V was shortened by 3 bases and J by 1 base, with 13 bases between the two germline ends. The CDR3 is 14 amino acids. Germline V gene data show CDR1 as SQVTM and CDR2 as ANQGSEA. CDR3 region: CSVEAQGESYEQYF. Here the CDR3 DNA reads TGCAGCGTTGAGGCTCAGGGAGAGTCCTACGAGCAGTACTTC.

V usage is TRBV20-1 and J usage is TRBJ1-4; the D is unclear. The V and J ends lost 6 bases and 0 bases respectively, with 11 bases between them. The CDR3 length is 14 residues. Germline assignment: CDR1 DFQATT and CDR2 SNEGSKA (reference sequence). For the CDR3, the DNA is TGCAGTGCCCAGTACAGAGCAACTAATGAAAAACTGTTTTTT. This encodes CSAQYRATNEKLFF.

On this clonotype itself: Its ends do not fully match the called genes, so a read error is possible. V usage is TRBV13 and J usage is TRBJ1-1, with 7 nucleotides matching TRBD1. CDR3 length equals 14 residues. CDR1 and CDR2 from the germline V gene are PRHDT and FYEKMQ (reference sequence). CDR3 DNA sequence: TGTGCCAGCAGCTCCTCGGACAGGAACACTGATGCTTTCTTT. Translating it yields CASSSSDRNTDAFF.

This clonotype was counted once. The gene calls are TRBV10-3 and TRBJ1-1; D unclear. V lost 7 bases and J lost 0, with 6 bases in between. Germline V CDR1 and CDR2: ENHRY, SYGVKD. This CDR3 is built from 12 residues. CDR3: CAIKQLNTEAFF. Written as DNA, the CDR3 is TGTGCCATCAAACAGCTGAACACTGAAGCTTTCTTT.

The V call is TRBV5-1, the J call TRBJ2-2; unclear D gene. The length of the CDR3 is 15 residues. CDR1 SGHRS and CDR2 YFSETQ come from the germline V gene. Deletions cut 0 bases from V and 0 bases from J, with 6 bases between. This CDR3 reads CASSLGHANTGELFF. CDR3 in DNA: TGCGCCAGCAGCTTGGGCCACGCGAACACCGGGGAGCTGTTTTTT.

The rearrangement joins TRBV5-4 to TRBJ2-7; 8 nucleotides line up with TRBD1. Germline assignment: CDR1 SGHNT and CDR2 YYREEE (reference sequence). The length of the CDR3 is 17 residues. J was trimmed by 1 base and V by 3 bases; bases with no gene match: 12. The CDR3 coding sequence is TGTGCCAGCAGCTGGGAGTGGGGCAGGGGGCGATCCTACGAGCAGTACGTC. Its translation is CASSWEWGRGRSYEQYV.

The chain couples TRBV20-1 to TRBJ2-5; 12 bases are a match to TRBD2. The ends lost 3 bases at V and 13 bases at J; junction bases unmatched: 12. This CDR3 has 14 residues. Germline lookup yields CDR1 DFQATT and CDR2 SNEGSKA (reference sequence). CDR3 protein: CSASPPLAGGPGYF. The CDR3 DNA reads as TGCAGTGCTAGTCCGCCACTAGCGGGGGGCCCGGGGTACTTC.

The CDR3 is CASSLNAGELNEQFF. Here the CDR3 DNA reads TGTGCCAGCAGCTTAAATGCAGGGGAGCTCAATGAGCAGTTCTTC. The chain carries TRBV7-3 and TRBJ2-1; D possibly corresponds to TRBD1 (6 bases). The ends were cut back, 1 base at V and 6 bases at J, with 13 bases in the middle. The CDR3 consists of 15 residues. Germline values: CDR1 SGHTA, CDR2 FQGTGA.

This clonotype came up many times. The chain links TRBV5-5 to TRBJ2-3; 11 bases agree with TRBD1. CDR1 and CDR2 from the germline V gene are SGHKS and YYEKEE (reference sequence). The trim removed 4 bases at V and 3 bases at J, leaving 7 bases unmatched. This CDR3 has 16 residues. DNA for the CDR3: TGTGCCAGCAGCGGGGAGGGGACAGGGGGGACAGATACGCAGTATTTT. Amino acids: CASSGEGTGGTDTQYF.

The rearrangement uses TRBV10-3 and TRBJ2-1; D ambiguous. The CDR3 is 13 amino acids. V lost 4 bases, J lost 5 bases, and 9 bases lay in between. Germline V gives CDR1 ENHRY, CDR2 SYGVKD. DNA for the CDR3: TGTGCCATCAGTGCCCCCGCAAACAATGAGCAGTTCTTC. Translation: CAISAPANNEQFF.

In this sample, this clonotype turned up a few times. CDR3 DNA: TGTGCCAGCAGCTTAACTTCAGGCTCTGGGGCCAACGTCCTGACTTTC. Amino acids: CASSLTSGSGANVLTF. The chain uses TRBV7-2 and TRBJ2-6, with no clear D. Germline V gene lookup returns CDR1 SGHTA and CDR2 FQGNSA. The CDR3 length is 16 residues. Trimming shortened V by 2 bases and J by 0 bases, and 8 bases separated the two germline ends.

In this sample, this clonotype turned up many times. The rearrangement uses TRBV3-1 and TRBJ2-7; 7 nucleotides match TRBD1. The CDR3 length is 12 residues. From germline, CDR1 is LGHDT and CDR2 YNNKEL (reference sequence). The V and J ends lost 6 bases and 3 bases, in that order; junction bases with no gene match: 2. The CDR3 region has the DNA TGTGCCAGCAGGGGGGACAGCTACGAGCAGTACTTC. Translation gives CASRGDSYEQYF.

In this sample, this clonotype turned up many times. The rearrangement links TRBV7-6 to TRBJ1-4, with D possibly TRBD1 on 5 matching bases. The CDR3 has 12 residues. V dropped 6 bases and J dropped 7 bases, with 9 bases sitting between them. Germline V gene data show CDR1 as SGHVS and CDR2 as FNYEAQ. The CDR3 reads CASRGVGEKLFF. In DNA, the CDR3 is TGTGCCAGCAGAGGGGTCGGTGAAAAACTGTTTTTT.

V gene TRBV3-1 combines with J gene TRBJ2-3; a possible D gene is TRBD1 (5 bases). Trimming took 6 bases from V and 0 from J, leaving 10 bases between them. Looked up from germline, CDR1 is LGHDT and CDR2 is YNNKEL (reference sequence). The CDR3 length is 14 residues. CDR3 region: CASRLTASTDTQYF. The CDR3 bases are TGTGCCAGCAGGCTGACAGCTAGCACAGATACGCAGTATTTT.

The chain uses TRBV7-9 and TRBJ2-1, with 14 bases lining up with TRBD2. V shed 4 bases and J 9 bases; nucleotides not matched to a gene: 8. Per the germline V gene, CDR1 is SEHNR and CDR2 is FQNEAQ (reference sequence). The CDR3 extends over 16 amino acids. The CDR3 DNA reads as TGTGCCAGCAGCTCCCCAGGACTAGCGGGGGGTACTGAGCAGTTCTTC. Amino acid sequence: CASSSPGLAGGTEQFF. The complete variable domain, with remaining parts taken from reference TRBV7-9 and TRBJ2-1, reads DTGVSQNPRHKITKRGQNVTFRCDPISEHNRLYWYRQTLGQGPEFLTYFQNEAQLEKSRLLSDRFSAERPKGSFSTLEIQRTEQGDSAMYLCASSSPGLAGGTEQFFGPGTRLTVL.

This clonotype appeared a few times. This sequence joins TRBV7-2 and TRBJ2-5; D unclear. The CDR3 spans 12 residues. Germline CDR1 SGHTA, CDR2 FQGNSA. V was trimmed by 2 bases and J by 3 bases, leaving 4 bases between them. CDR3 amino acids: CASSLYEETQYF. As DNA, the CDR3 is TGTGCCAGCAGCTTATATGAAGAGACCCAGTACTTC.

There are a few counts of this clonotype. The chain joins TRBV20-1 to TRBJ1-2; 7 nucleotides match TRBD1. This CDR3 is 15 amino acids long. V lost 5 bases to trimming and J lost 2 bases; unmatched junction nucleotides: 11. Germline V gene lookup returns CDR1 DFQATT and CDR2 SNEGSKA (reference sequence). The CDR3 DNA reads TGCAGTGCTTTCGAGGAGGAACAGGGGAACTATGGCTACACCTTC. Encoded protein: CSAFEEEQGNYGYTF.

This clonotype came up a few times. The chain links TRBV7-6 to TRBJ1-5; TRBD1 might be the D (6 bases). The CDR3 totals 15 residues. V was cut by 1 base and J by 4 bases, with 11 bases left in between. Germline values: CDR1 SGHVS, CDR2 FNYEAQ. The CDR3 reads CASSLEGGRNQPQHF. In DNA form, the CDR3 reads TGTGCCAGCAGCTTAGAGGGGGGGAGAAATCAGCCCCAGCATTTT.

This clonotype has a count of ten or more. This chain joins TRBV12-3 or TRBV12-4 and TRBJ1-3, with D uncertain. Deletions cut 5 bases from V and 0 bases from J, with 11 bases between. The CDR3 consists of 15 residues. This CDR3 reads CASSPQSSSGNTIYF. The CDR3 DNA is TGTGCCAGCAGTCCACAATCGAGCTCTGGAAACACCATATATTTT.

In its sample, this clonotype was seen a few times. The CDR3 reads CASSLYGSQETQYF. In nucleotides, the CDR3 is TGTGCCAGCAGTTTATATGGCAGCCAAGAGACCCAGTACTTC. The J gene is TRBJ2-5, the V gene TRBV27, with unresolved D. Germline values: CDR1 MNHEY, CDR2 SMNVEV (reference sequence). With 1 base removed from V and 1 base from J, the gap between germline ends came to 7 bases. The CDR3 sequence is 14 residues long.

The chain joins TRBV6-6 to TRBJ2-1; 9 nucleotides line up with TRBD1. With V trimmed by 6 bases and J by 6 bases, 18 bases remained unmatched. The CDR3 spans 18 residues. Per the germline V gene, CDR1 is MNHNY and CDR2 is SVGAGI (reference sequence). The CDR3 is CASSPTSTGTGLTNEQFF. The CDR3 DNA reads as TGTGCCAGCAGCCCGACCTCCACCGGGACAGGGCTTACCAATGAGCAGTTCTTC.

This clonotype was seen a few times. The J gene is TRBJ1-6, the V gene TRBV29-1; 10 bases align to TRBD1. Germline V gives CDR1 SQVTM, CDR2 ANQGSEA. Trimming took 6 bases from V and 9 from J; bases not matched to a gene: 5. The CDR3 length is 13 residues. CDR3 sequence reads: CSVGQGSGSPLHF. The CDR3 coding sequence is TGCAGCGTGGGACAGGGGAGCGGTTCACCCCTCCACTTT.

This clonotype was observed a few times. This sequence joins TRBV4-3 and TRBJ2-1, with TRBD1 matching 7 bases. The CDR3 sequence is 18 residues long. Per germline, CDR1 LGHNA and CDR2 YSLEER. Trimming took 4 bases from V and 0 from J; bases not matched to a gene: 12. CDR3 DNA sequence: TGCGCCAGCAGCCGCAACAGGGGAATCCCGAGCTCCTACAATGAGCAGTTCTTC. The encoded protein is CASSRNRGIPSSYNEQFF.

This clonotype was detected a few times. The rearrangement links TRBV18 to TRBJ2-3; no definite D call. With 3 bases removed from V and 1 base from J, the gap between germline ends came to 11 bases. This CDR3 region has 15 residues. The germline gives CDR1 KGHSH, CDR2 LQKENI. The CDR3 nucleotides read TGTGCCAGCTCACCGGTCGGGCAGGGCACAGATACGCAGTATTTT. This codes for CASSPVGQGTDTQYF.

This clonotype came up a few times. This sequence joins TRBV5-5 and TRBJ1-5; possible D gene TRBD1, 5 bases. CDR3 length: 13 amino acids. The V end lost 0 bases, the J end lost 8 bases, and 9 bases lay between the germline ends. Germline CDR1 and CDR2: SGHKS and YYEKEE (reference sequence). The CDR3 coding sequence is TGTGCCAGCAGCTTGGGGGACCGGGAGCCCCAGCATTTT. Encoded protein: CASSLGDREPQHF.